This TCR beta chain was captured in a study of blood T cell repertoires in COVID-19 (dated by TCRdb to 2020 to 2021). General notes on the study: The collaborator samples originated in the United States, Italy and Spain and spanned the acute and convalescent phases of COVID-19. The prospective study material was composed of cDNA or gDNA derived from T cells, B-cell-depleted T cells, or PBMCs. The dataset comprised deeply sampled blood TCRbeta repertoires from subjects exposed to, actively infected with, or recovered from COVID-19. The repertoires were released in a freely available public database intended as a resource for research on the immune response to SARS-CoV-2. The samples were drawn from the first 160 participants of the ongoing ImmuneRACE study and from 1,254 subjects provided by 6 global collaborators. Sample metadata almost always included a de-identified subject ID, COVID-19 status, age in years and sex. HLA class I and class II types, where available, came from metadata supplied by the sample provider rather than from assay-based typing. The paper as a whole reports these results and caveats: The quantity of clinical and demographic metadata differed by source and by participant and was supplied without curation.

The collaborating institutions used their own protocols to collect whole blood in K2EDTA tubes. Collaborator samples were shipped for TCRbeta analysis as frozen whole blood, isolated PBMCs, or DNA extracted from either sample type. The immunoSEQ Assay, a bias-controlled multiplex PCR, was used to amplify TCRbeta CDR3 regions from genomic DNA. Per the original workflow: Nucleated cell counts per sample were estimated from amplification of reference gene primers within the assay. Sequence reads were collapsed and filtered to measure the absolute abundance of every unique TCRbeta CDR3 rearrangement. For each sample, productive Simpson clonality was calculated as the square root of Simpson's diversity index across productive rearrangements. TCRdb holds this immuneACCESS table with in-frame rearrangements only. Some clones are missing; in checked studies, unresolved V genes explain under half, and the rest has no known cause. V, J and clone size reflect that table, while D and trimming were determined from the DNA. Across this sample there are 40,000 or so clones, with almost 85% seen only once. The ten largest account for nearly 10% of the sample.

CDR1 KGHSH and CDR2 LQKENI are derived from the germline V gene. V has 3 bases trimmed and J has 6 bases trimmed; junction bases matching no gene number 11. The CDR3 has 16 amino acids, counting the end cysteine and phenylalanine. Kept here is only the CDR3 DNA, which spans 48 bases and is read in frame from base 1. Points on this clone: What this receptor recognizes is not known. No much larger clone is present one base from it, and per-base qualities are unavailable.

The V and J segments used are TRBV18 and TRBJ1-2; the central 9 bases match TRBD1. Sequences were obtained from peripheral blood. The clonotype originates from a human donor in a cohort sampled during active COVID-19. The CDR3 is CASSPPSTGGRDGYTF. The sequenced DNA is TGTGCCAGCTCACCCCCCTCAACAGGGGGCAGGGATGGCTACACCTTC.